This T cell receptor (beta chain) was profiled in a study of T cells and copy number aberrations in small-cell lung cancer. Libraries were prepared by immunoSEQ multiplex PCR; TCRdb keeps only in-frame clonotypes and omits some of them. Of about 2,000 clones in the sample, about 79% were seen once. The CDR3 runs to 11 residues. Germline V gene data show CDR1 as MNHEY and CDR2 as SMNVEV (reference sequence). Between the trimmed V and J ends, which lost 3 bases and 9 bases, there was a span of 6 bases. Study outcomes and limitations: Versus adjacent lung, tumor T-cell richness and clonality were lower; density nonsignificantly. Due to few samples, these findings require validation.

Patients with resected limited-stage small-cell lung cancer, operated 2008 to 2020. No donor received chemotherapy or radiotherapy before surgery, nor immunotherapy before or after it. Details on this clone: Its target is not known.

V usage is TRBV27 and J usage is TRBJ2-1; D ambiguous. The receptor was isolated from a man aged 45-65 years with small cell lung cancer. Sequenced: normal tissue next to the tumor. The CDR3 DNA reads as TGTGCCAGCAGTTTCGGTGGTGAGCAGTTCTTC. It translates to CASSFGGEQFF.